The clone carrying this TCR beta chain was detected a few times. The method was immunoSEQ multiplex PCR; TCRdb's version includes in-frame clones alone and lacks a portion of them. The sample carries some 2,300 clones, 65% to 85% recorded once. This specimen belongs to a study of somatic mutations in cytotoxic T cells in rheumatoid arthritis. What was sequenced was CD8+ T cells sorted from blood. The receptor's source is a middle-aged woman with rheumatoid arthritis.

CDR3 in amino acids: CASSTDRNTEAFF. The CDR3 coding sequence is TGTGCCAGCAGCACGGACAGGAACACTGAAGCTTTCTTT. This sequence joins TRBV28 and TRBJ1-1; D is possibly TRBD1 (6 bases). V was cut by 6 bases and J by 1 base, with 9 bases left in between. Germline CDR1 and CDR2: MDHEN and SYDVKM. CDR3 size: 13 residues. The variable domain in full, completed from reference TRBV28 and TRBJ1-1, reads DVKVTQSSRYLVKRTGEKVFLECVQDMDHENMFWYRQDPGLGLRLIYFSYDVKMKEKGDIPEGYSVSREKKERFSLILESASTNQTSMYLCASSTDRNTEAFFGQGTRLTVV.